This entry features one T cell receptor beta chain sequence. Its antigen remains unknown. V lost 6 bases and J lost 4, with 12 bases in between. CDR1 and CDR2 (germline): MNHEY, SVGAGI. The length of the CDR3 is 13 residues. The data originate from a study of T cell repertoires in cytomegalovirus infection. Study-wide background: An indication of both CMV infection and matching HLA type came from public TCR beta signatures. Study results and limitations: Pooled public TCR beta family frequency picked out CMV carriers with the relevant HLA. Ex vivo, HLA-C-restricted CMV-specific TCR beta clonotypes prevailed over the rest of the response.

TCRdb ran MiXCR on the reads and lists one entry per CDR3 protein. Of fewer than 1,000,000 distinct CDR3 sequences in the sample, around 30% were seen once. This specimen was cultured CD8+ T cells from PBMCs, taken from culture after CMV antigen stimulation. This chain joins TRBV6-5 and TRBJ1-2; D unresolved. The receptor was derived from a human donor in good health (CMV status not recorded). Some clones in this sample may be carry-over from other donors' samples. CDR3 in DNA: TGTGCCAGCAGAAAGGACGGAACCTATGGCTACACCTTC. Its protein product is CASRKDGTYGYTF.